The next 14 T cell receptor beta chains were all read from a single sample in a study of blood T cell repertoires in COVID-19. The protocol was immunoSEQ multiplex PCR, while the TCRdb copy is restricted to in-frame clones and leaves out a portion. The table records over 65,000 clones, approximately 88% of them present only once. The sample taken for sequencing was peripheral blood. The receptors stem from a woman aged 55-75 years with acute or convalescent COVID-19.

The rearrangement joins TRBV19 to TRBJ1-1; 7 bases map to TRBD1. Losses at the gene ends were 6 bases for V and 6 bases for J; bases not matched to a gene: 16. The CDR3 has 16 residues. Germline-derived CDR1 and CDR2 are LNHDA and SQIVND (reference sequence). CDR3 bases: TGTGCCAGTAGCAACAGGGGTAATCGTGATAAGGCTGAAGCTTTCTTT. Translated: CASSNRGNRDKAEAFF. Supplemented by reference TRBV19 and TRBJ1-1, the full variable domain reads DGGITQSPKYLFRKEGQNVTLSCEQNLNHDAMYWYRQDPGQGLRLIYYSQIVNDFQKGDIAEGYSVSREKKESFPLTVTSAQKNPTAFYLCASSNRGNRDKAEAFFGQGTRLTVV.

The chain uses TRBV6-5 and TRBJ2-1, with a tentative D call TRBD1 (6 bases). CDR3 length: 14 residues. Germline CDR1 reads MNHEY; CDR2 reads SVGAGI. The V and J ends lost 6 bases and 8 bases respectively, with 17 bases between them. The chain's CDR3 is CASSAIQGWDEQFF. The CDR3 DNA sequence: TGTGCCAGCAGCGCTATACAGGGTTGGGATGAGCAGTTCTTC.

This clone showed up just once. The V and J genes are TRBV3-1 (or the pseudogene TRBV3-2) and TRBJ2-3; D is perhaps TRBD2 (7 bases). Trimming took off 0 bases at V and 4 bases at J, with 14 bases between the two ends. This CDR3 contains 16 residues. The germline V gene encodes CDR1 LGHDT and CDR2 YNNKEL (reference sequence). The CDR3 DNA reads as TGTGCCAGCAGCCAAGAACCGGGGGGCATCGCAGATACGCAGTATTTT. Amino acids: CASSQEPGGIADTQYF.

The sample holds one count of this clone. This sequence joins TRBV10-1 and TRBJ2-1; 10 positions match TRBD2. V gave up 4 bases and J gave up 4 bases; unmatched junction bases: 7. Germline CDR1 WNHNN, CDR2 SYGVQD (reference sequence). CDR3 length: 16 residues. This CDR3 reads CASSGTPSGSYNEQFF. In DNA, the CDR3 is TGCGCCAGCAGTGGAACCCCTAGCGGGAGTTACAATGAGCAGTTCTTC.

J is TRBJ1-5 and V is TRBV6-1; 10 nucleotides agree with TRBD1. From germline, CDR1 is MNHNS and CDR2 SASEGT. The junction had 3 bases not matched to a gene; V was cut back by 2 bases and J by 2 bases. There are 16 residues in the CDR3. CDR3 bases: TGTGCCAGCAGTGAAAGGACAGGGGGTGGCAATCAGCCCCAGCATTTT. Translating it yields CASSERTGGGNQPQHF.

The chain links TRBV5-1 to TRBJ2-2, with D possibly being TRBD1 (5 bases). The germline V gene has CDR1 SGHRS and CDR2 YFSETQ. The CDR3 totals 15 residues. Trimming stripped 3 bases from V and 7 bases from J, with 16 bases between. CDR3 nucleotide sequence: TGCGCCAGCAGCTATGTCAGGGAATTTGACGGGGAGCTGTTTTTT. It translates to CASSYVREFDGELFF.

V gene TRBV29-1 combines with J gene TRBJ2-4; D is possibly TRBD2 (6 bases). CDR3 size: 13 residues. V shed 4 bases and J shed 7 bases, with 14 bases lying between them. Germline V gives CDR1 SQVTM, CDR2 ANQGSEA. CDR3 DNA: TGCAGCGTTGGGAGGGCCGGGAATAACATTCAGTACTTC. Translation gives CSVGRAGNNIQYF. Complete variable domain (other parts from reference TRBV29-1 and TRBJ2-4): SAVISQKPSRDICQRGTSLTIQCQVDSQVTMMFWYRQQPGQSLTLIATANQGSEATYESGFVIDKFPISRPNLTFSTLTVSNMSPEDSSIYLCSVGRAGNNIQYFGAGTRLSVL.

The rearrangement uses TRBV2 and TRBJ1-6; 8 nucleotides match TRBD1. V trimming: 8 bases; J trimming: 8 bases; junction bases outside the gene matches: 11. The germline V gene encodes CDR1 SNHLY and CDR2 FYNNEI. The CDR3 has 15 residues. The CDR3 DNA follows: TGTGCCAGCGTTCGAGGACAGGGATACCATTCACCCCTCCACTTT. This codes for CASVRGQGYHSPLHF.

The chain carries TRBV27 and TRBJ2-1, with 12 bases lining up with TRBD2. The CDR3 length is 16 residues. Germline loops: CDR1 MNHEY, CDR2 SMNVEV (reference sequence). V shed 2 bases and J 6 bases; nucleotides not matched to a gene: 5. CDR3: CASSLRLAGGVNEQFF. The CDR3 DNA reads TGTGCCAGCAGTTTAAGGCTAGCGGGAGGGGTCAATGAGCAGTTCTTC.

The genes are TRBV3-1 (or the pseudogene TRBV3-2) and TRBJ2-5; 7 bases agree with TRBD1. With 0 bases clipped from V and 3 bases from J, the junction kept 7 bases outside the gene matches. This CDR3 contains 16 residues. Germline V gene lookup returns CDR1 LGHDT and CDR2 YNNKEL (reference sequence). In DNA form, the CDR3 reads TGTGCCAGCAGCCAAGACCCGTCGACAGGGAAAGAGACCCAGTACTTC. This encodes CASSQDPSTGKETQYF.

The gene calls are TRBV5-1 and TRBJ1-4, with TRBD1 as a possible D gene (5 bases). This CDR3 region has 13 residues. Looked up from germline, CDR1 is SGHRS and CDR2 is YFSETQ. V dropped 4 bases and J dropped 8 bases, with 12 bases sitting between them. The CDR3, as DNA: TGCGCCAGCAGCGCGATGACAGAGGAAAAACTGTTTTTT. Translated: CASSAMTEEKLFF.

The chain carries TRBV5-8 and TRBJ2-1; TRBD1 aligns across 7 bases. The CDR3 spans 15 residues. With V trimmed by 2 bases and J by 1 base, 3 bases remained unmatched. Germline V gene lookup returns CDR1 SGHTS and CDR2 YDEGEE. CDR3 amino acids: CASSLEGASYNEQFF. The DNA for the CDR3 is TGTGCCAGCAGCTTAGAGGGGGCTTCCTACAATGAGCAGTTCTTC.

This sequence joins TRBV7-2 and TRBJ2-3; no clear D gene. The CDR3 extends over 14 amino acids. V lost 1 base, J lost 3 bases, and 8 bases lay in between. From germline, CDR1 is SGHTA and CDR2 FQGNSA. The CDR3 bases are TGTGCCAGCAGCTTAGGTGGGCCGACAGATACGCAGTATTTT. Its protein product is CASSLGGPTDTQYF.

This clone occurred a few times. The chain is built from TRBV19 and TRBJ1-3, with D unresolved. Germline lookup yields CDR1 LNHDA and CDR2 SQIVND (reference sequence). CDR3 length: 15 residues. The V end was cut by 6 bases, the J end by 0 bases, with 12 bases between. CDR3 region: CASRVDALSGNTIYF. The CDR3 DNA reads as TGTGCCAGTAGGGTCGATGCGCTCTCTGGAAACACCATATATTTT.